A single sample gave rise to the 32 T cell receptor beta chains below, sequenced in a study of blood T cell repertoires in COVID-19. Clones were read by immunoSEQ multiplex PCR, and TCRdb kept only the in-frame ones, dropping some. The table has around 230,000 clones, approximately 90% seen once. Sequencing was performed on PBMCs or T cells enriched from blood (not recorded which). The source of these receptors is a woman in her thirties or forties with acute COVID-19.

This rearrangement joins TRBV13 to TRBJ1-4, with D perhaps TRBD1 (5 bases). Trimming stripped 4 bases from V and 3 bases from J, with 12 bases between. The CDR3 covers 15 residues. The germline V gene encodes CDR1 PRHDT and CDR2 FYEKMQ (reference sequence). The CDR3 here is CASSWRQLPNEKLFF. In DNA, the CDR3 is TGTGCCAGCAGCTGGAGACAGCTACCTAATGAAAAACTGTTTTTT.

With regard to this clone: The sample holds other DNA sequences that translate to the same CDR3. The V call is TRBV9, the J call TRBJ2-5; 12 bases line up with TRBD2. The germline gives CDR1 SGDLS, CDR2 YYNGEE. This CDR3 region has 16 residues. V gave up 0 bases and J gave up 2 bases; unmatched junction bases: 2. The CDR3 DNA reads as TGTGCCAGCAGCGTAGGACTAGCGGGGGTACAAGAGACCCAGTACTTC. This sequence encodes CASSVGLAGVQETQYF.

The chain employs TRBV24-1 and TRBJ1-2, with TRBD1 identical over 7 bases. The CDR3 length is 15 residues. Trimming at V came to 3 bases and at J to 0 bases, leaving 3 bases not matched to a gene. The germline gives CDR1 KGHDR, CDR2 SFDVKD. CDR3 sequence reads: CATSDPTGANYGYTF. The CDR3 DNA sequence: TGTGCCACCAGTGATCCTACAGGGGCTAACTATGGCTACACCTTC.

The rearrangement links TRBV13 to TRBJ1-3; TRBD1 is a possible D gene (5 bases). The CDR3 extends over 15 amino acids. Germline CDR1 reads PRHDT; CDR2 reads FYEKMQ (reference sequence). The V end lost 5 bases, the J end lost 2 bases, and 13 bases lay between the germline ends. CDR3 region: CASSPPRGPGNTIYF. The CDR3 DNA reads TGTGCCAGCAGCCCGCCGCGGGGCCCTGGAAACACCATATATTTT.

In its sample, this clone was seen a few times. This chain joins TRBV7-9 and TRBJ1-1; 7 positions agree with TRBD1. The CDR3 consists of 14 residues. Trimming removed 5 bases from V and 0 bases from J; junction bases left unmatched: 3. Germline V lookup: CDR1 SEHNR, CDR2 FQNEAQ (reference sequence). The CDR3 loop reads CASSDDRVNTEAFF. DNA for the CDR3: TGTGCCAGCAGCGATGACAGGGTGAACACTGAAGCTTTCTTT. The full variable domain, with the rest looked up from reference TRBV7-9 and TRBJ1-1, is DTGVSQNPRHKITKRGQNVTFRCDPISEHNRLYWYRQTLGQGPEFLTYFQNEAQLEKSRLLSDRFSAERPKGSFSTLEIQRTEQGDSAMYLCASSDDRVNTEAFFGQGTRLTVV.

V usage is TRBV3-1 (or the pseudogene TRBV3-2) and J usage is TRBJ1-1, with a weak D call TRBD1 (5 bases). Deletions cut 0 bases from V and 5 bases from J, with 10 bases between. This CDR3 contains 14 residues. Germline V CDR1 and CDR2: LGHDT, YNNKEL (reference sequence). The CDR3 DNA sequence: TGTGCCAGCAGCCAAGATCGGAGGGGAACTGAAGCTTTCTTT. This translates into CASSQDRRGTEAFF.

This sequence joins TRBV5-1 and TRBJ2-5; 10 positions match TRBD1. Losses at the gene ends were 5 bases for V and 4 bases for J; bases not matched to a gene: 14. This CDR3 is built from 17 residues. Germline values: CDR1 SGHRS, CDR2 YFSETQ. The CDR3 loop reads CASSQGEATGGRETQYF. The CDR3 DNA reads as TGCGCCAGCAGTCAGGGGGAGGCGACAGGGGGCCGAGAGACCCAGTACTTC.

V and J are TRBV7-2 and TRBJ2-3; 7 bases match TRBD1. The CDR3 has 16 residues. CDR1 SGHTA and CDR2 FQGNSA come from the germline V gene. Germline trimming cut 7 bases from V and 0 bases from J; bases unmatched to any gene: 10. The CDR3 coding sequence is TGTGCCAGCATCCCCGCCCGGACAGGTAGCACAGATACGCAGTATTTT. This translates into CASIPARTGSTDTQYF.

This clone was counted once. The chain joins TRBV7-2 to TRBJ1-2; 10 positions match TRBD1. The germline V gene encodes CDR1 SGHTA and CDR2 FQGNSA. With 6 bases clipped from V and 4 bases from J, the junction kept 5 bases outside the gene matches. The CDR3 runs 14 residues. CDR3 loop: CASSRQGAIYGYTF. CDR3 sequence (DNA): TGTGCCAGCAGTCGACAGGGGGCGATCTATGGCTACACCTTC. Filled out from reference TRBV7-2 and TRBJ1-2, the complete variable domain reads GAGVSQSPSNKVTEKGKDVELRCDPISGHTALYWYRQSLGQGLEFLIYFQGNSAPDKSGLPSDRFSAERTGGSVSTLTIQRTQQEDSAVYLCASSRQGAIYGYTFGSGTRLTVV.

This chain links TRBV27 with TRBJ2-1; TRBD1 matches 8 bases. CDR1 MNHEY and CDR2 SMNVEV come from the germline V gene (reference sequence). V dropped 6 bases and J dropped 2; count of bases not matched to a gene: 6. The CDR3 totals 15 residues. CDR3 protein: CASSLDRGTYNEQFF. DNA for the CDR3: TGTGCCAGCAGCCTCGACAGGGGAACCTACAATGAGCAGTTCTTC.

The rearrangement links TRBV4-3 to TRBJ2-3; 11 bases are shared with TRBD2. There are 18 residues in the CDR3. The junction had 15 bases not matched to a gene; V was cut back by 4 bases and J by 6 bases. Germline assignment: CDR1 LGHNA and CDR2 YSLEER. The CDR3 spells CASSRKLGLAGGRDTQYF. In DNA form, the CDR3 reads TGCGCCAGCAGCCGGAAGCTCGGGCTAGCGGGGGGCAGGGATACGCAGTATTTT.

This chain links TRBV2 with TRBJ1-2; perhaps TRBD1 as D (5 bases). From germline, CDR1 is SNHLY and CDR2 FYNNEI. With 2 bases removed from V and 8 bases from J, the gap between germline ends came to 21 bases. The CDR3 sequence is 16 residues long. The CDR3 sequence: CASSEWMAGRREGYTF. The CDR3 DNA follows: TGTGCCAGCAGTGAATGGATGGCAGGGAGGCGAGAGGGCTACACCTTC. Full variable domain (missing parts from reference TRBV2 and TRBJ1-2): EPEVTQTPSHQVTQMGQEVILRCVPISNHLYFYWYRQILGQKVEFLVSFYNNEISEKSEIFDDQFSVERPDGSNFTLKIRSTKLEDSAMYFCASSEWMAGRREGYTFGSGTRLTVV.

This rearrangement joins TRBV5-4 to TRBJ1-2; 9 bases agree with TRBD1. This CDR3 region has 14 residues. Unmatched junction bases numbered 1, after V lost 1 base and J lost 3 bases. CDR1 and CDR2 (germline): SGHNT, YYREEE (reference sequence). The CDR3 region is CASSLRTGDYGYTF. The CDR3, as DNA: TGTGCCAGCAGCTTGCGGACAGGGGACTATGGCTACACCTTC.

The chain carries TRBV6-2 or TRBV6-3 and TRBJ2-5, with 7 bases fitting TRBD1. CDR1 and CDR2 from the germline V gene are MNHEY and SVGEGT. The J segment lost 4 bases and the V segment lost 2 bases, leaving 4 bases of the junction unmatched. The CDR3 sequence is 14 residues long. The CDR3 is CASSYGGQRETQYF. CDR3 DNA sequence: TGTGCCAGCAGTTACGGGGGACAGAGAGAGACCCAGTACTTC.

The CDR3 DNA is TGCGCCAGCAGCTTGGGACAGGGAAAAGTACATGGCTACACCTTC. Translated, it gives CASSLGQGKVHGYTF. The chain joins TRBV5-1 to TRBJ1-2; TRBD1 agrees at 7 bases. CDR1 is SGHRS, CDR2 YFSETQ, per germline. V trimming: 0 bases; J trimming: 6 bases; junction bases outside the gene matches: 8. CDR3 length: 15 residues.

The chain joins TRBV2 to TRBJ2-2; TRBD2 agrees at 12 bases. Trimming cost V 5 bases and J 11 bases; bases outside gene matches: 6. Germline CDR1 SNHLY, CDR2 FYNNEI. There are 14 residues in the CDR3. The CDR3, as DNA: TGTGCCAGCAGTTCTAGCGGGGGGGCCCGAGAGCTGTTTTTT. This sequence encodes CASSSSGGARELFF. Looking up the rest from reference TRBV2 and TRBJ2-2 gives the full variable domain: EPEVTQTPSHQVTQMGQEVILRCVPISNHLYFYWYRQILGQKVEFLVSFYNNEISEKSEIFDDQFSVERPDGSNFTLKIRSTKLEDSAMYFCASSSSGGARELFFGEGSRLTVL.

The rearrangement joins TRBV2 to TRBJ2-1, with a tentative D call TRBD2 (5 bases). V dropped 3 bases and J dropped 14 bases, with 20 bases sitting between them. Germline V CDR1 and CDR2: SNHLY, FYNNEI. This CDR3 is built from 14 residues. DNA for the CDR3: TGTGCCAGCAGTGACGTCGATCCCTTTGCGGGCAAGTTCTTC. It encodes CASSDVDPFAGKFF.

The genes are TRBV12-5 and TRBJ1-6; 8 nucleotides align to TRBD1. Germline V gives CDR1 LGHNT, CDR2 FRNRAP. The V and J ends lost 2 bases and 12 bases, in that order; junction bases with no gene match: 12. The CDR3 consists of 16 residues. CDR3 DNA sequence: TGTGCTAGTGGTTTGTCACCTGGACAGGGACTGGGACCCCTCCACTTT. It is translated as CASGLSPGQGLGPLHF.

The chain uses TRBV5-1 and TRBJ2-5; 8 bases align to TRBD2. CDR3 length: 15 residues. Losses at the gene ends were 0 bases for V and 5 bases for J; bases not matched to a gene: 6. Germline V CDR1 and CDR2: SGHRS, YFSETQ. CDR3 sequence: CASSLAPPGGETQYF. The CDR3 bases are TGCGCCAGCAGCTTGGCGCCCCCGGGGGGGGAGACCCAGTACTTC. The complete variable domain, with remaining parts taken from reference TRBV5-1 and TRBJ2-5, reads KAGVTQTPRYLIKTRGQQVTLSCSPISGHRSVSWYQQTPGQGLQFLFEYFSETQRNKGNFPGRFSGRQFSNSRSEMNVSTLELGDSALYLCASSLAPPGGETQYFGPGTRLLVL.

The rearrangement joins TRBV20-1 to TRBJ1-1; no clear D. The CDR3 is 11 amino acids. The ends were cut back, 5 bases at V and 10 bases at J, with 14 bases in the middle. In germline, CDR1 is DFQATT, CDR2 SNEGSKA (reference sequence). CDR3 DNA sequence: TGCAGTGCTGTCCCCCGAGAGGGAGCTTTCTTT. Protein sequence: CSAVPREGAFF.

This clone turned up a few times. The rearrangement joins TRBV5-4 to TRBJ2-3, with a weak D call TRBD2 (7 bases). CDR1 is SGHNT, CDR2 YYREEE, per germline (reference sequence). Trimming removed 4 bases at V and 2 bases at J, with 17 bases between. The CDR3 runs to 16 residues. The DNA for the CDR3 is TGTGCCAGCAGCGTGGGGGCGGGGGCCAACACAGATACGCAGTATTTT. Amino acids: CASSVGAGANTDTQYF.

The chain recombines TRBV13 with TRBJ1-2, with a tentative D call TRBD1 (6 bases). V shed 5 bases and J shed 3 bases, with 16 bases lying between them. CDR3 length: 15 amino acids. In germline, CDR1 is PRHDT, CDR2 FYEKMQ (reference sequence). The CDR3 is CASSPIGGQDYGYTF. The CDR3 DNA is TGTGCCAGCAGCCCCATCGGGGGGCAGGACTATGGCTACACCTTC.

This clone was observed a few times. The gene calls are TRBV5-1 and TRBJ2-1; 15 bases fit TRBD2. The CDR3 runs to 15 residues. Unmatched junction bases numbered 3, after V lost 3 bases and J lost 8 bases. The germline gives CDR1 SGHRS, CDR2 YFSETQ. CDR3: CASSYGTSGGYEQFF. In DNA, the CDR3 is TGCGCCAGCAGCTATGGGACTAGCGGGGGGTATGAGCAGTTCTTC. Full variable domain (outside the CDR3, taken from reference TRBV5-1 and TRBJ2-1): KAGVTQTPRYLIKTRGQQVTLSCSPISGHRSVSWYQQTPGQGLQFLFEYFSETQRNKGNFPGRFSGRQFSNSRSEMNVSTLELGDSALYLCASSYGTSGGYEQFFGPGTRLTVL.

The chain recombines TRBV7-9 with TRBJ1-1; D gene ambiguous. Germline V CDR1 and CDR2: SEHNR, FQNEAQ (reference sequence). V lost 8 bases to trimming and J lost 1 base, with 17 bases between them. The CDR3 runs 15 residues. CDR3 amino acids: CASAMAGSQNTEAFF. In nucleotides, the CDR3 is TGTGCCAGCGCTATGGCCGGGAGTCAGAACACTGAAGCTTTCTTT.

Here the CDR3 reads CASRRNRGNTEAFF. The CDR3 DNA is TGTGCCAGCAGGCGAAACAGGGGCAACACTGAAGCTTTCTTT. The chain combines TRBV3-1 (or the pseudogene TRBV3-2) with TRBJ1-1; 7 bases are shared with TRBD1. Germline V CDR1 and CDR2: LGHDT, YNNKEL (reference sequence). This CDR3 has 14 amino acids. Trimming at V came to 6 bases and at J to 2 bases, leaving 6 bases not matched to a gene.

V gene TRBV24-1 combines with J gene TRBJ1-2, with 7 bases identical to TRBD1. Germline-derived CDR1 and CDR2 are KGHDR and SFDVKD. This CDR3 spans 13 amino acids. The J segment lost 7 bases and the V segment lost 4 bases, leaving 5 bases of the junction unmatched. The CDR3 is CATSEPGQVGYTF. The CDR3 nucleotides read TGTGCCACCAGTGAACCCGGACAGGTTGGCTACACCTTC.

This chain connects TRBV27 to TRBJ1-1; TRBD1 might be the D (5 bases). Trimming cost V 6 bases and J 8 bases, with 19 bases left between them. The CDR3 totals 14 residues. Per the germline V gene, CDR1 is MNHEY and CDR2 is SMNVEV (reference sequence). In DNA, the CDR3 is TGTGCCAGCAGCCTTATGAAGACAGTCGGAGAAGCTTTCTTT. This gives the protein CASSLMKTVGEAFF.

This clone has only one observation. For the CDR3, the DNA is TGTGCCAGTAGTCCCCTCAGGGGACAGGGGGCTGCGGCTGGCTACACCTTC. It yields the protein CASSPLRGQGAAAGYTF. The rearrangement links TRBV19 to TRBJ1-2; 12 nucleotides align to TRBD1. From germline, CDR1 is LNHDA and CDR2 SQIVND (reference sequence). The CDR3 is 17 residues long. V shed 5 bases and J 7 bases; nucleotides not matched to a gene: 14.

The genes are TRBV25-1 and TRBJ1-5; D gene ambiguous. Germline CDR1 is MGHDK and CDR2 is SYGVNS. V was clipped by 4 bases and J by 10 bases, with 14 bases between them. The CDR3 is 13 residues long. CDR3 in amino acids: CASSVTEKSPQHF. CDR3 in DNA: TGTGCCAGCAGTGTCACAGAAAAGAGCCCCCAGCATTTT.

This chain links TRBV7-9 with TRBJ1-2; D is undetermined. The CDR3 runs to 13 residues. V was trimmed by 2 bases and J by 2 bases, leaving 6 bases between them. The germline V gene encodes CDR1 SEHNR and CDR2 FQNEAQ (reference sequence). DNA of the CDR3: TGTGCCAGCAGCTTACTATACAACTATGGCTACACCTTC. It specifies CASSLLYNYGYTF. Together with reference TRBV7-9 and TRBJ1-2, the CDR3 gives the full variable domain: DTGVSQNPRHKITKRGQNVTFRCDPISEHNRLYWYRQTLGQGPEFLTYFQNEAQLEKSRLLSDRFSAERPKGSFSTLEIQRTEQGDSAMYLCASSLLYNYGYTFGSGTRLTVV.

The J gene is TRBJ1-1, the V gene TRBV15; a possible D gene is TRBD1 (5 bases). The V end lost 2 bases, the J end lost 1 base, and 5 bases lay between the germline ends. The CDR3 is made up of 13 amino acids. The germline gives CDR1 LNHNV, CDR2 YYDKDF (reference sequence). For the CDR3, the DNA is TGTGCCACCAGCAGAAGGGGGAACACTGAAGCTTTCTTT. Translated: CATSRRGNTEAFF.

The gene calls are TRBV4-3 and TRBJ1-1; D is unresolved. This CDR3 has 12 amino acids. Germline CDR1 reads LGHNA; CDR2 reads YSLEER. Trimming removed 6 bases at V and 4 bases at J, with 9 bases between. CDR3 loop: CASRGEGTEAFF. The DNA for the CDR3 is TGCGCCAGCAGGGGAGAGGGCACTGAAGCTTTCTTT.